This passage covers 21 T cell receptor beta chains from one sample sequenced in a study of T-cell reconstitution after alpha-beta-depleted transplantation in children. Unique molecular identifiers were built into the TCRbeta library. TCRdb redid the calling of the PCR reads with MiXCR, one entry per CDR3 protein. The sample lists more than 250,000 distinct CDR3 sequences; 9.9% were seen once. Here the sequenced sample was PBMCs from the stem cell graft donor, taken from the stem cell graft. The receptors come from a human donor who donated a stem cell graft to a child with SCID.

This clonotype was seen a few times. The chain links TRBV7-2 to TRBJ2-7; TRBD2 agrees at 12 bases. CDR1 is SGHTA, CDR2 FQGNSA, per germline. This CDR3 is 16 amino acids long. J gave up 1 base and V 8 bases, and 9 bases lay outside the gene matches. Here the CDR3 reads CASGRLAGAESYEQYF. The CDR3 DNA sequence: TGTGCCAGCGGAAGACTAGCGGGGGCCGAATCCTACGAGCAGTACTTC.

This clonotype appeared a few times. The chain combines TRBV20-1 with TRBJ2-3; a possible D gene is TRBD1 (9 bases). The CDR3 spans 18 residues. In germline, CDR1 is DFQATT, CDR2 SNEGSKA (reference sequence). The V and J ends lost 6 bases and 2 bases respectively, with 27 bases between them. The CDR3 nucleotides are TGCAGTGCGACCGGGACAGGGAGGCTAGCGGGTTTCACAGATACGCAGTATTTT. It translates to CSATGTGRLAGFTDTQYF.

This clonotype was observed many times. The V and J genes are TRBV20-1 and TRBJ2-7; 9 nucleotides match TRBD1. The germline V gene encodes CDR1 DFQATT and CDR2 SNEGSKA (reference sequence). The CDR3 loop spans 15 amino acids. V lost 3 bases, J lost 5 bases, and 11 bases stayed unmatched. As DNA, the CDR3 is TGCAGTGCTAGTAGCGCCGGGACAGGGAGGAACGAGCAGTACTTC. The encoded protein is CSASSAGTGRNEQYF.

In this sample, this clonotype turned up a few times. The chain recombines TRBV6-6 with TRBJ2-5; a weak D match, TRBD1 (5 bases). This CDR3 is 13 amino acids long. V was pared by 7 bases and J by 4 bases, with 13 bases between. Germline CDR1 and CDR2: MNHNY and SVGAGI (reference sequence). For the CDR3, the DNA is TGTGCCAGCACCAGGGTGTGGCGAGAGACCCAGTACTTC. Residues: CASTRVWRETQYF.

The rearrangement joins TRBV7-9 to TRBJ2-1; 7 nucleotides agree with TRBD2. Losses at the gene ends were 7 bases for V and 1 base for J; bases not matched to a gene: 13. The CDR3 spans 17 residues. Looked up from germline, CDR1 is SEHNR and CDR2 is FQNEAQ (reference sequence). The CDR3 DNA reads TGTGCCAGCAAAAAGAATTTCGGGGGGAATTCCTACAATGAGCAGTTCTTC. It codes for CASKKNFGGNSYNEQFF.

The chain links TRBV10-3 to TRBJ2-1; TRBD1 matches at 10 bases. The germline gives CDR1 ENHRY, CDR2 SYGVKD. This CDR3 region has 14 residues. Losses at the gene ends were 1 base for V and 8 bases for J; bases not matched to a gene: 2. In DNA, the CDR3 is TGTGCCATCAGTGAGTTCGGGACAGGGGATGAGCAGTTCTTC. It codes for CAISEFGTGDEQFF.

This clonotype came up many times. The rearrangement joins TRBV12-3 or TRBV12-4 to TRBJ2-3; 7 nucleotides line up with TRBD1. The CDR3 contains 15 residues. V shed 6 bases and J 0 bases; nucleotides not matched to a gene: 6. CDR3: CASSLRDRSTDTQYF. In DNA, the CDR3 is TGTGCCAGCAGCCTCCGGGACAGAAGCACAGATACGCAGTATTTT.

This clonotype occurred a few times. This chain connects TRBV7-8 to TRBJ2-2, with D possibly TRBD2 on 6 matching bases. Trimming left V 8 bases short and J 4 bases short, with 14 bases between. This CDR3 has 14 amino acids. CDR1 is SGHVS and CDR2 is FQNEAQ in the germline V gene. The CDR3 DNA follows: TGTGCCAGCGCCGGGGGTACGAGCACCGGGGAGCTGTTTTTT. This codes for CASAGGTSTGELFF.

The sample holds a few counts of this clonotype. The rearrangement links TRBV10-3 to TRBJ2-2; the D is unclear. The CDR3 runs to 14 residues. Trimming cost V 7 bases and J 1 base, with 10 bases left between them. Germline V gene sequence: CDR1 ENHRY, CDR2 SYGVKD. The CDR3 sequence is CAITGKGNTGELFF. DNA for the CDR3: TGTGCCATCACCGGAAAGGGGAACACCGGGGAGCTGTTTTTT.

The table lists this clonotype with a few counts. The V call is TRBV20-1, the J call TRBJ1-1; TRBD1 aligns across 7 bases. CDR1 is DFQATT and CDR2 is SNEGSKA in the germline V gene (reference sequence). Losses at the gene ends were 0 bases for V and 1 base for J; bases not matched to a gene: 5. The CDR3 runs 15 residues. For the CDR3, the DNA is TGCAGTGCTAGAGATTCGGGACAGCCGAACACTGAAGCTTTCTTT. Amino acid sequence: CSARDSGQPNTEAFF.

The chain carries TRBV7-8 and TRBJ1-5; 11 positions match TRBD1. The CDR3 extends over 16 amino acids. Germline CDR1 reads SGHVS; CDR2 reads FQNEAQ. The V segment lost 2 bases and the J segment 7 bases; nucleotides outside the gene matches: 7. The CDR3 loop reads CASSLQPGQGDQPQHF. DNA of the CDR3: TGTGCCAGCAGCTTACAGCCGGGACAGGGGGACCAGCCCCAGCATTTT. The full variable domain, rest sourced from reference TRBV7-8 and TRBJ1-5, is GAGVSQSPRYKVAKRGQDVALRCDPISGHVSLFWYQQALGQGPEFLTYFQNEAQLDKSGLPSDRFFAERPEGSVSTLKIQRTQQEDSAVYLCASSLQPGQGDQPQHFGDGTRLSIL.

This chain joins TRBV18 and TRBJ2-3, with 11 bases aligning to TRBD1. The junction had 7 bases not matched to a gene; V was cut back by 2 bases and J by 0 bases. The CDR3 spans 18 residues. From germline, CDR1 is KGHSH and CDR2 LQKENI. The chain's CDR3 is CASSPWTGQGGSTDTQYF. In nucleotides, the CDR3 is TGTGCCAGCTCACCATGGACGGGACAGGGGGGAAGCACAGATACGCAGTATTTT. Together with reference TRBV18 and TRBJ2-3, the CDR3 gives the full variable domain: NAGVMQNPRHLVRRRGQEARLRCSPMKGHSHVYWYRQLPEEGLKFMVYLQKENIIDESGMPKERFSAEFPKEGPSILRIQQVVRGDSAAYFCASSPWTGQGGSTDTQYFGPGTRLTVL.

Many counts were recorded for this clonotype. The chain couples TRBV4-2 to TRBJ2-7; TRBD1 agrees at 7 bases. The V gene end was trimmed by 0 bases and the J gene end by 2 bases; junction bases not matched to a gene: 1. Germline CDR1 is LGHNA and CDR2 is YNFKEQ. CDR3 length: 14 residues. Written as DNA, the CDR3 is TGTGCCAGCAGCCAAGAAGGACAGGCCTACGAGCAGTACTTC. It is translated as CASSQEGQAYEQYF.

The sample holds a few counts of this clonotype. The chain has TRBV2 and TRBJ1-4; D perhaps matches TRBD1 (6 bases). Germline loops: CDR1 SNHLY, CDR2 FYNNEI. The germline V and J ends were trimmed by 6 bases and 0 bases, with 17 bases remaining between them. This CDR3 contains 17 residues. CDR3 region: CASRVDRSGATNEKLFF. In DNA form, the CDR3 reads TGTGCCAGCAGAGTCGACAGGTCCGGTGCAACTAATGAAAAACTGTTTTTT.

This clonotype was seen a handful of times. This rearrangement joins TRBV9 to TRBJ2-2, with D possibly being TRBD2 (5 bases). Germline V lookup: CDR1 SGDLS, CDR2 YYNGEE. The length of the CDR3 is 16 residues. V was shortened by 3 bases and J by 0 bases, with 12 bases between the two germline ends. The CDR3 sequence is CASSAEGRTNTGELFF. CDR3 DNA sequence: TGTGCCAGCAGCGCCGAGGGCAGGACGAACACCGGGGAGCTGTTTTTT.

The rearrangement joins TRBV5-1 to TRBJ2-5; D could derive from TRBD1 or TRBD2 (5 bases each). This CDR3 contains 14 residues. Germline lookup yields CDR1 SGHRS and CDR2 YFSETQ. The ends were cut back, 3 bases at V and 1 base at J, with 10 bases in the middle. In DNA, the CDR3 is TGCGCCAGCAGCTACCGGGACCGCCAAGAGACCCAGTACTTC. It codes for CASSYRDRQETQYF.

This sequence joins TRBV4-2 and TRBJ1-4; D may be TRBD1 (6 bases). Looked up from germline, CDR1 is LGHNA and CDR2 is YNFKEQ. Trimming removed 0 bases at V and 8 bases at J, with 16 bases between. This CDR3 comprises 16 residues. The CDR3 DNA reads TGTGCCAGCAGCCAAGAAGGACCGGGGGCCGCGGAAAAACTGTTTTTT. Translation gives CASSQEGPGAAEKLFF.

This clonotype was counted between two and nine times. This rearrangement joins TRBV12-3 or TRBV12-4 to TRBJ2-1; 8 bases agree with TRBD1. Losses at the gene ends were 8 bases for V and 10 bases for J; bases not matched to a gene: 13. This CDR3 has 14 residues. CDR3 in DNA: TGTGCCAGCGATGCCGGGACAGGTGCCCCCGAGCAGTTCTTC. It codes for CASDAGTGAPEQFF.

This clonotype was detected many times. V and J are TRBV9 and TRBJ1-2, with D perhaps matching TRBD1 (6 bases). CDR3 size: 13 residues. The V and J ends lost 4 bases and 0 bases respectively, with 7 bases between them. Germline CDR1 is SGDLS and CDR2 is YYNGEE. CDR3 residues: CASSWTANYGYTF. The CDR3 DNA is TGTGCCAGCAGCTGGACAGCTAACTATGGCTACACCTTC.

This clonotype showed up many times. The genes are TRBV5-6 and TRBJ2-7; D is uncertain. The CDR3 spans 12 residues. V lost 1 base to trimming and J lost 6 bases, with 8 bases between them. Germline V gene lookup returns CDR1 SGHDT and CDR2 YYEEEE. The CDR3 loop is CASSLFTSEQYF. The CDR3 coding sequence is TGTGCCAGCAGCTTGTTTACGAGCGAGCAGTACTTC.

The gene calls are TRBV12-3 or TRBV12-4 and TRBJ1-2, with D unresolved. V lost 5 bases to trimming and J lost 0 bases, with 7 bases between them. The CDR3 length is 13 residues. CDR3 sequence (DNA): TGTGCCAGCAGTACGGAGGCTAACTATGGCTACACCTTC. Protein: CASSTEANYGYTF.